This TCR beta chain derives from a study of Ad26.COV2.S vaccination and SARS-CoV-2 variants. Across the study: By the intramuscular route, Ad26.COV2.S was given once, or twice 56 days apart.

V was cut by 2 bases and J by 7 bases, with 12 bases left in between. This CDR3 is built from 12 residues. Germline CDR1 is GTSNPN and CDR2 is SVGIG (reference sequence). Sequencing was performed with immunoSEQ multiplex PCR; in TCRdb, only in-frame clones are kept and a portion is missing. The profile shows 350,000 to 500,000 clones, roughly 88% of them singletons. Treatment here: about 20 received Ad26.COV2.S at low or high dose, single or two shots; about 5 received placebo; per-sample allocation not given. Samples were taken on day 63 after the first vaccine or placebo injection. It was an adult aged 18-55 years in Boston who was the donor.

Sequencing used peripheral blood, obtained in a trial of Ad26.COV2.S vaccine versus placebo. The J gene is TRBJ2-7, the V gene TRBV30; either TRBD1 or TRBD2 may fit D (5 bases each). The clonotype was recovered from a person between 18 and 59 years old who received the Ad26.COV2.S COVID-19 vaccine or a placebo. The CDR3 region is CAWSTGLLEQYF. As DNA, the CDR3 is TGTGCCTGGAGTACAGGACTTTTGGAGCAGTACTTC. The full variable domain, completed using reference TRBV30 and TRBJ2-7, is SQTIHQWPATLVQPVGSPLSLECTVEGTSNPNLYWYRQAAGRGLQLLFYSVGIGQISSEVPQNLSASRPQDRQFILSSKKLLLSDSGFYLCAWSTGLLEQYFGPGTRLTVT.